The TCR beta chain under discussion was sequenced for a study of CXCR3-negative and CXCR3-positive naive CD8 T cells. Study-level findings and limits: Cryopreservation partially decreased CXCR3 expression, and most assays used fresh PBMCs.

Researchers prepared the TRB cDNA libraries using 5' RACE with UMI labels. TCRdb reworked the 5' RACE reads into one entry per CDR3 protein, no DNA. The sample data list tens of thousands of distinct CDR3 sequences. CDR3 size: 14 residues. CDR1 is SQVTM and CDR2 is ANQGSEA in the germline V gene. Comment on this clonotype: Its target is not known.

The TCR originated in a human donor in good health. Some clones in this sample may be carry-over from other donors' samples. Sequencing was performed on memory CD8+ T cells from blood. The chain links TRBV29-1 to TRBJ2-7. CDR3 sequence: CSVELVLGSYEQYF.